Sequencing of this T cell receptor beta chain was carried out in a study of CD4+ T cells in melanoma. In regard to this clone: Its specificity is not known.

Profiling relied on immunoSEQ multiplex PCR, and the TCRdb table lists in-frame clones only, not all of them. The repertoire holds around 100,000 clones, with roughly 90% as singletons. Study results and caveats: Neoantigen-specific CD4+ T cells in melanoma reportedly had diverse differentiation states.

Material: peripheral blood. This TCR derives from a human donor with melanoma.

The CDR3 loop reads CASSVTSGGSSTDTQYF. The DNA of the CDR3 is TGCGCCAGCAGCGTTACTAGCGGGGGCTCTAGCACAGATACGCAGTATTTT. The chain recombines TRBV5-1 with TRBJ2-3; 11 positions agree with TRBD2. The J segment lost 0 bases and the V segment lost 4 bases, leaving 7 bases of the junction unmatched. Germline loops: CDR1 SGHRS, CDR2 YFSETQ. CDR3 length equals 17 residues.